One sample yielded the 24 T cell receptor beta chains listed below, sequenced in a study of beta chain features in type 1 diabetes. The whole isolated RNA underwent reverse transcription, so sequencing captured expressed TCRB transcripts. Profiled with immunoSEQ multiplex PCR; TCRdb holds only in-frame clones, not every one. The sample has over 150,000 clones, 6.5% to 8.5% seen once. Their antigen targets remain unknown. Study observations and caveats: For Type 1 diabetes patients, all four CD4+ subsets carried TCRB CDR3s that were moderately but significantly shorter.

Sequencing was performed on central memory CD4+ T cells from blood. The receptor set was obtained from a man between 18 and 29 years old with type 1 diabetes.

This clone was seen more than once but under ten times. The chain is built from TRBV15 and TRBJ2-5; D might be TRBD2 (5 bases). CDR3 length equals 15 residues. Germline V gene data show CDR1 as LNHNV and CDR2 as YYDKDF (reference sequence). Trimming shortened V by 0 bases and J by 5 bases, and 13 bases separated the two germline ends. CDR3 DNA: TGTGCCACCAGCAGAGATGCCCCGGGGATTGAGACCCAGTACTTC. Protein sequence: CATSRDAPGIETQYF.

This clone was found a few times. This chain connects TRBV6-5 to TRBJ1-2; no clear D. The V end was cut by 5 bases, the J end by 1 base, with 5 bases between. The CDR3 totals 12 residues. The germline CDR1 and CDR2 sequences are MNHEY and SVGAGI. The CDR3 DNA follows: TGTGCCAGCAGTGAGGGTAACTATGGCTACACCTTC. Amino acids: CASSEGNYGYTF.

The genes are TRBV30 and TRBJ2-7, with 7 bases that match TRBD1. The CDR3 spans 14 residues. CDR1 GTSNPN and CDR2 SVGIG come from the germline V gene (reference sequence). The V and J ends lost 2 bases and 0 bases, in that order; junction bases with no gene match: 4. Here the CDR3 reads CAWSQAGGSYEQYF. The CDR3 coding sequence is TGTGCCTGGAGTCAGGCAGGGGGCTCCTACGAGCAGTACTTC.

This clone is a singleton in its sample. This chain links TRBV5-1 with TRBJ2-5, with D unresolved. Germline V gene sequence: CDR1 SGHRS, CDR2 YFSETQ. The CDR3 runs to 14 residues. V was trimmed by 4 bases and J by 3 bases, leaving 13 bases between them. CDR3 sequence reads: CASSRDPGEETQYF. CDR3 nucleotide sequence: TGCGCCAGCAGCCGAGACCCAGGTGAAGAGACCCAGTACTTC.

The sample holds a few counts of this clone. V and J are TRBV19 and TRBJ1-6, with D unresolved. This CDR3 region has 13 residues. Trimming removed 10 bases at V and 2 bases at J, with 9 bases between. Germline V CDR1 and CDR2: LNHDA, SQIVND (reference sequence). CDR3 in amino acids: CATHRTYNSPLHF. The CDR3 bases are TGTGCCACCCACAGAACCTATAATTCACCCCTCCACTTT.

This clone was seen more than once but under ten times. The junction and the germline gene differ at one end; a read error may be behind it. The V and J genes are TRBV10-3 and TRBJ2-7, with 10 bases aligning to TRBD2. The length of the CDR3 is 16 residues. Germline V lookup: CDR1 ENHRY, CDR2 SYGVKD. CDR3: CASSEIRISGRYEQYF. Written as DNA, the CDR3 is TGTGCCAGCAGTGAAATACGGATTAGCGGGAGGTACGAGCAGTACTTC.

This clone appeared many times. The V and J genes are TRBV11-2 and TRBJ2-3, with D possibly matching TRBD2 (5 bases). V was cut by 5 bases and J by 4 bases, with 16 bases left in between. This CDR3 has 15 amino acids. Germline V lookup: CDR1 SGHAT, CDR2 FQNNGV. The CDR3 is CASSPGLTIPDTQYF. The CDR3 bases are TGTGCCAGCAGCCCTGGACTGACTATTCCAGATACGCAGTATTTT.

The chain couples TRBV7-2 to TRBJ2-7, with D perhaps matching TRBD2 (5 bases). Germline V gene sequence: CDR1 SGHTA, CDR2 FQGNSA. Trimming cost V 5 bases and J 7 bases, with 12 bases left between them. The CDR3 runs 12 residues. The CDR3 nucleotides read TGTGCCAGCAGCCCGGGAAGAGGGGAGCAGTACTTC. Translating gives CASSPGRGEQYF.

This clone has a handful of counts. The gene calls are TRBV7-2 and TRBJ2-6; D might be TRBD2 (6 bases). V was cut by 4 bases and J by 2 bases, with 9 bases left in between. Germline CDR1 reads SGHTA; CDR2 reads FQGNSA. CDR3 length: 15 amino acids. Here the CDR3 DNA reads TGTGCCAGCAGCTGGCGGAGGGCTGGGGCCAACGTCCTGACTTTC. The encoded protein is CASSWRRAGANVLTF.

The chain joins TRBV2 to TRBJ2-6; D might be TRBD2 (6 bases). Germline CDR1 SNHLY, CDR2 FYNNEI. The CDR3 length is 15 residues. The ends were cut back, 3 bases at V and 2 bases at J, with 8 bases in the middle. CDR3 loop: CASSDGGAGANVLTF. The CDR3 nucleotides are TGTGCCAGCAGTGATGGAGGGGCTGGGGCCAACGTCCTGACTTTC.

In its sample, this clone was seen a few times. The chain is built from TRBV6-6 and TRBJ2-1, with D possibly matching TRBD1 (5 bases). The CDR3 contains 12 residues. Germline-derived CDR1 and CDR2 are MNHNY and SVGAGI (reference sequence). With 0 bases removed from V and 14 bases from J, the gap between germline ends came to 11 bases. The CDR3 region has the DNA TGTGCCAGCAGTTACTCTTCGGACAAGGAGTTCTTC. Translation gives CASSYSSDKEFF.

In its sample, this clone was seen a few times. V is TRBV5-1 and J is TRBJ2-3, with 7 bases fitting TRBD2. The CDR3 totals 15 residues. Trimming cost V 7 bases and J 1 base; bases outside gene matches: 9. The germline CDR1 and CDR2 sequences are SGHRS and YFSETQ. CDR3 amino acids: CASGYSGFGTDTQYF. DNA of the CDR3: TGCGCCAGCGGCTATAGCGGGTTCGGCACAGATACGCAGTATTTT.

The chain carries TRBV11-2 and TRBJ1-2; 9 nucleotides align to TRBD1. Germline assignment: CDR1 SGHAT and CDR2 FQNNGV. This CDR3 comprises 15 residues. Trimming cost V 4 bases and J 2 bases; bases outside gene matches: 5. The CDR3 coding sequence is TGTGCCAGCAGCTCGGGGACAGGGTACAACTATGGCTACACCTTC. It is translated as CASSSGTGYNYGYTF. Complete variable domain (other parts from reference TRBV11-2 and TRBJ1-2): EAGVAQSPRYKIIEKRQSVAFWCNPISGHATLYWYQQILGQGPKLLIQFQNNGVVDDSQLPKDRFSAERLKGVDSTLKIQPAKLEDSAVYLCASSSGTGYNYGYTFGSGTRLTVV.

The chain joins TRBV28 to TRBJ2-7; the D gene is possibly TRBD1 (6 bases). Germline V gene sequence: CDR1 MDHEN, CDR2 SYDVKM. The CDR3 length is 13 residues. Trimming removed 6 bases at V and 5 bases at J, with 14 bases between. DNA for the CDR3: TGTGCCAGCAGCCCCCACACAGGGAACGAGCAGTACTTC. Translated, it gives CASSPHTGNEQYF.

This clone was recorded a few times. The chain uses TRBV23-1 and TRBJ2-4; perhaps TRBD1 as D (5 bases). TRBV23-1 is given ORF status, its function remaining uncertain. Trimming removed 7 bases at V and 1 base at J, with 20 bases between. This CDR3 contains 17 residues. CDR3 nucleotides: TGCGCCAGCACCTCCGAACCAGGGTGTTCGGCCAAAAACATTCAGTACTTC. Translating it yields CASTSEPGCSAKNIQYF.

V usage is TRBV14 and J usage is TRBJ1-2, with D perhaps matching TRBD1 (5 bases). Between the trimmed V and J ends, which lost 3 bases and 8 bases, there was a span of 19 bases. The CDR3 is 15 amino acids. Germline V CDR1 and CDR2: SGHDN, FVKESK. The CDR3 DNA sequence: TGTGCCAGCAGCCAGATGGGCGCAGGGTTACGAGGCTACACCTTC. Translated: CASSQMGAGLRGYTF.

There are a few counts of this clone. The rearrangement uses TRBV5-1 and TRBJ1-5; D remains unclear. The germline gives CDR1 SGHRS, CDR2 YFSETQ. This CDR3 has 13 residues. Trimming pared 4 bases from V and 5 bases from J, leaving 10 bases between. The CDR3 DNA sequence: TGCGCCAGCAGCCATAACAGTGATCAGCCCCAGCATTTT. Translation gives CASSHNSDQPQHF.

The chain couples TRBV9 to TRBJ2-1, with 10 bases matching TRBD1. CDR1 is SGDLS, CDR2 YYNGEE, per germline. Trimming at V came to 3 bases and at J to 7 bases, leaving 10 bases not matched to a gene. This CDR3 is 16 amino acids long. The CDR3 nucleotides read TGTGCCAGCAGCGCGACGGGGGACAGGGGAGTGAATGAGCAGTTCTTC. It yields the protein CASSATGDRGVNEQFF. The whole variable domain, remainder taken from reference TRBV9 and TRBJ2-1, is DSGVTQTPKHLITATGQRVTLRCSPRSGDLSVYWYQQSLDQGLQFLIQYYNGEERAKGNILERFSAQQFPDLHSELNLSSLELGDSALYFCASSATGDRGVNEQFFGPGTRLTVL.

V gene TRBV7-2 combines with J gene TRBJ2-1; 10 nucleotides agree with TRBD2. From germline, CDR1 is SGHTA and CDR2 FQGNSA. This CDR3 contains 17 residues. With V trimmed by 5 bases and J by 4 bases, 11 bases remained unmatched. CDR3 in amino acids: CASSLRGVGLAYNEQFF. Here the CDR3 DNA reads TGTGCCAGCAGCCTCCGGGGAGTGGGACTAGCGTACAATGAGCAGTTCTTC.

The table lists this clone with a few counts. In nucleotides, the CDR3 is TGTGCCAGCTCACTCCGTCGACAGGGAAGTTACGAGCAGTACTTC. Its protein product is CASSLRRQGSYEQYF. The chain joins TRBV18 to TRBJ2-7; TRBD1 matches 7 bases. Germline-derived CDR1 and CDR2 are KGHSH and LQKENI. The V segment lost 4 bases and the J segment 4 bases; nucleotides outside the gene matches: 10. The CDR3 has 15 residues.

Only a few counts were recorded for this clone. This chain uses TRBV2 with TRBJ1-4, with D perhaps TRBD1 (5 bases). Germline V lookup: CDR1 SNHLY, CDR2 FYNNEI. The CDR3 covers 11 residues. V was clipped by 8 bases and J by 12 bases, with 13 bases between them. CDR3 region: CASVKGVELFF. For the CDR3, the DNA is TGTGCCAGCGTGAAAGGGGTGGAACTGTTTTTT. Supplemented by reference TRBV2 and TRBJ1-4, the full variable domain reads EPEVTQTPSHQVTQMGQEVILRCVPISNHLYFYWYRQILGQKVEFLVSFYNNEISEKSEIFDDQFSVERPDGSNFTLKIRSTKLEDSAMYFCASVKGVELFFGSGTQLSVL.

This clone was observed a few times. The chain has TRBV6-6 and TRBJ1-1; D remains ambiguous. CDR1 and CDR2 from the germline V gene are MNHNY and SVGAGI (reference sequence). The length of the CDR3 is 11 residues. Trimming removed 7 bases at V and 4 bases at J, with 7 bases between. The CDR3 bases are TGTGCCAGCAAGAGTCCCACTGAAGCTTTCTTT. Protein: CASKSPTEAFF.

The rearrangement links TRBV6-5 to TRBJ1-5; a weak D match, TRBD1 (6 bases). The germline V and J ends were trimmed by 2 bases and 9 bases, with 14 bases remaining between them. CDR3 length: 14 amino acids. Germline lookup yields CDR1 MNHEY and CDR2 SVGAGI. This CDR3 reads CASSYGQGFLPQHF. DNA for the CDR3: TGTGCCAGCAGTTACGGGCAGGGGTTCTTGCCCCAGCATTTT.

The CDR3 sequence is CASSQGGTSGDTQYF. CDR3 DNA: TGTGCCAGCAGCCAAGGCGGGACTAGCGGAGATACGCAGTATTTT. The chain is built from TRBV7-2 and TRBJ2-3, with TRBD2 identical over 11 bases. CDR1 and CDR2 from the germline V gene are SGHTA and FQGNSA. J lost 5 bases, V lost 5 bases, and 6 bases had no gene match. The CDR3 length is 15 residues.